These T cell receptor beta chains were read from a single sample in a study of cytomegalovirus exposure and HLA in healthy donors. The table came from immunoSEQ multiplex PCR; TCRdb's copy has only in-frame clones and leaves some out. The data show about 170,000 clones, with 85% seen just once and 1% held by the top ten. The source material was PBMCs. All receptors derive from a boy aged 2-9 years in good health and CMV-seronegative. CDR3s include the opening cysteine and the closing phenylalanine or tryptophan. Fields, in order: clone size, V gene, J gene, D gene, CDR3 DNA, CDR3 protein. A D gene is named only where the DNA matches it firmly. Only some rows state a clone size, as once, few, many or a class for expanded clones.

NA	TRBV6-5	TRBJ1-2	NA	TGTGCCAGCAGTGAGCGGTCCAGGGGCTATGGCTACACCTTC	CASSERSRGYGYTF
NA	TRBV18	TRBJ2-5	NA	TGTGCCAGCTCACCCCCTCGGACAGAAGAGACCCAGTACTTC	CASSPPRTEETQYF
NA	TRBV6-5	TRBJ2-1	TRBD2	TGTGCCAGCAGTTACGGGACTAGCGGGGTCTACAATGAGCAGTTCTTC	CASSYGTSGVYNEQFF
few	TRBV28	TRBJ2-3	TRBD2	TGTGCCAGCAGCCAGGCGGGGGGGAGGCCAGATACGCAGTATTTT	CASSQAGGRPDTQYF
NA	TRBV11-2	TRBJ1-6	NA	TGTGCCAGCAGCTTACGGGGTTCACCCCTCCACTTT	CASSLRGSPLHF
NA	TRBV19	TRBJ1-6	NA	TGTGCCAGTAGCCGGGACTCACTCTCCTATAATTCACCCCTCCACTTT	CASSRDSLSYNSPLHF
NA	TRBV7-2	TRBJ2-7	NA	TGTGCCAGCAGCTTAGGCACAGCGGTGGCGTACGAGCAGTACTTC	CASSLGTAVAYEQYF
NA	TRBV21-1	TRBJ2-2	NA	TGTGCCAGCAGACTTAGCGGGGTTAACACCGGGGAGCTGTTTTTT	CASRLSGVNTGELFF
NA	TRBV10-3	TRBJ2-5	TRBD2	TGTGCCATCAGTTCGGGACTAGCGGGACCTCAAGAGACCCAGTACTTC	CAISSGLAGPQETQYF
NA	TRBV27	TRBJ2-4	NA	TGTGCCAGCGGGGGGATCGGGGTAGCCAAAAACATTCAGTACTTC	CASGGIGVAKNIQYF
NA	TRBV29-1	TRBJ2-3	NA	TGCAGCGTCGTACAGGGGACTAGCACAGATACGCAGTATTTT	CSVVQGTSTDTQYF
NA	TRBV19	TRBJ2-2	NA	TGTGCCAGTAGTATCGGGACCGGGGAGCTGTTTTTT	CASSIGTGELFF
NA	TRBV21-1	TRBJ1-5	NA	TGTGCCAGCAGCAAGGGGGGGTCCCCCTCCAGCAATCAGCCCCAGCATTTT	CASSKGGSPSSNQPQHF
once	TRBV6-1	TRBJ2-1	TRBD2	TGTGCCAGCAGTGAACGGGGGGGCGGGTGGAATGAGCAGTTCTTC	CASSERGGGWNEQFF
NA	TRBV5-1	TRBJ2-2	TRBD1	TGCGCCAGCAGCTTCAGAGACAGGGCCACCGGGGAGCTGTTTTTT	CASSFRDRATGELFF
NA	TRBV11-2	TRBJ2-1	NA	TGTGCCAGCAGCTTAGGGAAGACAGCTAGCTCCTACAATGAGCAGTTCTTC	CASSLGKTASSYNEQFF
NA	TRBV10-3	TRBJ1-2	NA	TGTGCCAACGCCCCCGGGGAAGCCTATGGCTACACCTTC	CANAPGEAYGYTF
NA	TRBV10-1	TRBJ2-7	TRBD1	TGCGCCAGCAGCGCCGACAGGGCCAACGAGCAGTACTTC	CASSADRANEQYF
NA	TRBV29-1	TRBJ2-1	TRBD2	TGCAGCGTGGTAACTAGCGGGAGGTTCAATGAGCAGTTCTTC	CSVVTSGRFNEQFF
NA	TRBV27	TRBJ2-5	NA	TGTGCCAGCAGTTTATCGGGCAGGGGGAGGGAGACCCAGTACTTC	CASSLSGRGRETQYF
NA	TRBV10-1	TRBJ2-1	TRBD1	TGCGCCAGCAAGACCGGGACAGCCCCCGGGAATGAGCAGTTCTTC	CASKTGTAPGNEQFF
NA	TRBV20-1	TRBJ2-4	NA	TGCAGTGCACCCCTTCGGGACATTCAGTACTTC	CSAPLRDIQYF
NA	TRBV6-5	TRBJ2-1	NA	TGTGCCAGCAGTTACTCCGTCCAGGGGTACAATGAGCAGTTCTTC	CASSYSVQGYNEQFF
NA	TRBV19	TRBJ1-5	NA	TGTGCCAGTATGGGTGGGGTCGGGGGGAGCCTCAATCAGCCCCAGCATTTT	CASMGGVGGSLNQPQHF
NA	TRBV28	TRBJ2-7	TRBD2	TGTGCCAGCAGTCTACAGGGACTAGCGTACTACGAGCAGTACTTC	CASSLQGLAYYEQYF
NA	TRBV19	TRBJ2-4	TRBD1	TGTGCCAGTAGTGTACAGGGGGCAAACATTCAGTACTTC	CASSVQGANIQYF